This entry lists 20 T cell receptor beta chains sequenced from one sample in a study of blood T cell repertoires in COVID-19 (TCRdb year 2020). Library construction relied on the immunoSEQ multiplex PCR assay. TCRdb holds this immuneACCESS table with in-frame rearrangements only. Some clones are missing; in checked studies, unresolved V genes explain under half, and the rest has no known cause. This sample gives approximately 50,000 clones in total; around nine tenths of them show up just once. Clones ranked in the top ten supply approximately 6.2% of the sample. The sequenced sample was peripheral blood. The origin of the receptors is a man in his forties with acute or convalescent COVID-19.

The chain carries TRBV19 and TRBJ2-3; 10 nucleotides match TRBD2. The CDR3 spans 17 residues. CDR1 and CDR2 from the germline V gene are LNHDA and SQIVND (reference sequence). V gave up 0 bases and J gave up 0 bases; unmatched junction bases: 3. The CDR3 DNA reads as TGTGCCAGTAGTATAGAAATACTAGCGGGGAGCACAGATACGCAGTATTTT. This sequence encodes CASSIEILAGSTDTQYF.

V usage is TRBV5-4 and J usage is TRBJ1-2, with 8 nucleotides matching TRBD1. The junction had 13 bases not matched to a gene; V was cut back by 4 bases and J by 8 bases. The CDR3 length is 15 residues. Germline CDR1 SGHNT, CDR2 YYREEE (reference sequence). CDR3 sequence reads: CASSDAGTGTGGYTF. DNA of the CDR3: TGTGCCAGCAGCGATGCCGGGACAGGAACTGGAGGCTACACCTTC.

The chain carries TRBV25-1 and TRBJ2-7; tentative D call: TRBD2 (6 bases). Germline CDR1 MGHDK, CDR2 SYGVNS. V lost 2 bases and J lost 0, with 14 bases in between. The CDR3 contains 16 residues. The CDR3 nucleotides read TGTGCCAGCAGTGAAATAGGGACTCCGCCCTCCTACGAGCAGTACTTC. This translates into CASSEIGTPPSYEQYF.

The chain joins TRBV7-3 to TRBJ1-2; D gene unclear. Trimming pared 5 bases from V and 0 bases from J, leaving 7 bases between. Germline CDR1 SGHTA, CDR2 FQGTGA. This CDR3 is built from 13 residues. CDR3 residues: CASSPFANYGYTF. The CDR3 nucleotides are TGTGCCAGCAGCCCTTTCGCTAACTATGGCTACACCTTC.

This clone was counted a single time. V gene TRBV2 combines with J gene TRBJ1-2, with TRBD1 matching over 7 bases. The CDR3 extends over 16 amino acids. Losses at the gene ends were 0 bases for V and 8 bases for J; bases not matched to a gene: 12. Germline assignment: CDR1 SNHLY and CDR2 FYNNEI. The CDR3 DNA sequence: TGTGCCAGCAGTGAAGCTCGGACAGGCGTCGGGGGAGGCTACACCTTC. The encoded protein is CASSEARTGVGGGYTF. The variable domain in full, completed from reference TRBV2 and TRBJ1-2, reads EPEVTQTPSHQVTQMGQEVILRCVPISNHLYFYWYRQILGQKVEFLVSFYNNEISEKSEIFDDQFSVERPDGSNFTLKIRSTKLEDSAMYFCASSEARTGVGGGYTFGSGTRLTVV.

The V gene is TRBV19, the J gene TRBJ2-7; 11 positions agree with TRBD1. The J segment lost 5 bases and the V segment lost 5 bases, leaving 5 bases of the junction unmatched. The CDR3 loop spans 14 amino acids. Germline V gene lookup returns CDR1 LNHDA and CDR2 SQIVND (reference sequence). CDR3 DNA: TGTGCCAGTAGTTCCGGACAGGGGGCCCACGAGCAGTACTTC. Translating it yields CASSSGQGAHEQYF.

This clone appeared once. This sequence joins TRBV7-8 and TRBJ1-1, with 7 bases matching TRBD1. This CDR3 is 14 amino acids long. The germline V gene encodes CDR1 SGHVS and CDR2 FQNEAQ. V shed 3 bases, J shed 6 bases, and the junction held 7 bases outside the gene matches. CDR3 in DNA: TGTGCCAGCAGCTTGAGACAGGGTGTCCCTGAAGCTTTCTTT. Translated, it gives CASSLRQGVPEAFF. The full variable domain, completed using reference TRBV7-8 and TRBJ1-1, is GAGVSQSPRYKVAKRGQDVALRCDPISGHVSLFWYQQALGQGPEFLTYFQNEAQLDKSGLPSDRFFAERPEGSVSTLKIQRTQQEDSAVYLCASSLRQGVPEAFFGQGTRLTVV.

V is TRBV2 and J is TRBJ2-3; TRBD2 aligns across 9 bases. V shed 4 bases, J shed 6 bases, and the junction held 5 bases outside the gene matches. The CDR3 is made up of 14 amino acids. Germline V gives CDR1 SNHLY, CDR2 FYNNEI. For the CDR3, the DNA is TGTGCCAGCAGTGGGCGGGAGGGTGCTGATACGCAGTATTTT. This gives the protein CASSGREGADTQYF.

This CDR3 is CATSDPGLAGGGEQFF. The CDR3 DNA reads TGTGCCACCAGTGATCCGGGACTAGCGGGGGGGGGTGAGCAGTTCTTC. The rearrangement joins TRBV24-1 to TRBJ2-1; 16 nucleotides align to TRBD2. Germline V lookup: CDR1 KGHDR, CDR2 SFDVKD. CDR3 length: 16 residues. V shed 3 bases and J 9 bases; nucleotides not matched to a gene: 4.

This chain connects TRBV7-9 to TRBJ2-2; D gene uncertain. Per germline, CDR1 SEHNR and CDR2 FQNEAQ (reference sequence). The CDR3 runs to 13 residues. Trimming took off 2 bases at V and 5 bases at J, with 6 bases between the two ends. CDR3 protein: CASSLQATGELFF. Here the CDR3 DNA reads TGTGCCAGCAGCTTACAGGCGACCGGGGAGCTGTTTTTT. Supplemented by reference TRBV7-9 and TRBJ2-2, the full variable domain reads DTGVSQNPRHKITKRGQNVTFRCDPISEHNRLYWYRQTLGQGPEFLTYFQNEAQLEKSRLLSDRFSAERPKGSFSTLEIQRTEQGDSAMYLCASSLQATGELFFGEGSRLTVL.

The rearrangement joins TRBV18 to TRBJ1-5, with D perhaps matching TRBD1 (6 bases). Per germline, CDR1 KGHSH and CDR2 LQKENI. The V and J ends lost 1 base and 5 bases respectively, with 12 bases between them. The CDR3 is 15 amino acids. The DNA for the CDR3 is TGTGCCAGCTCACCACGGCCAGGGGTAGATCAGCCCCAGCATTTT. This encodes CASSPRPGVDQPQHF.

The rearrangement joins TRBV29-1 to TRBJ2-5; weak D call: TRBD1 (5 bases). V lost 5 bases and J 4 bases, leaving 14 bases between the germline ends. The V gene's germline CDR1 is SQVTM and CDR2 ANQGSEA. CDR3 length: 13 amino acids. CDR3 in DNA: TGCAGCGTTCTCGGACAAGGGCGAGAGACCCAGTACTTC. Translated, it gives CSVLGQGRETQYF.

This clone was seen only once. This sequence joins TRBV7-6 and TRBJ1-3, with a tentative D call TRBD1 (5 bases). The CDR3 runs to 14 residues. Trimming shortened V by 0 bases and J by 4 bases, and 7 bases separated the two germline ends. Germline values: CDR1 SGHVS, CDR2 FNYEAQ. The CDR3 loop reads CASSLAYRGNTIYF. CDR3 DNA sequence: TGTGCCAGCAGCTTAGCTTACAGGGGAAACACCATATATTTT.

The rearrangement joins TRBV19 to TRBJ2-2; 10 positions match TRBD2. The CDR3 runs to 15 residues. V shed 5 bases and J 6 bases; nucleotides not matched to a gene: 6. Germline assignment: CDR1 LNHDA and CDR2 SQIVND (reference sequence). The CDR3 protein is CASSPSGRFPGELFF. For the CDR3, the DNA is TGTGCCAGTAGTCCTAGCGGGAGATTTCCCGGGGAGCTGTTTTTT.

CDR3 protein: CASSLRITDQETQYF. The DNA for the CDR3 is TGTGCCAGCAGCTTGAGAATCACAGATCAAGAGACCCAGTACTTC. The rearrangement uses TRBV5-6 and TRBJ2-5; D gene uncertain. Looked up from germline, CDR1 is SGHDT and CDR2 is YYEEEE. CDR3 length: 15 amino acids. V was trimmed by 1 base and J by 2 bases, leaving 12 bases between them.

The chain employs TRBV5-1 and TRBJ1-2, with 9 bases matching TRBD1. This CDR3 region has 15 residues. The germline V gene has CDR1 SGHRS and CDR2 YFSETQ. V was pared by 5 bases and J by 1 base, with 6 bases of the junction left unmatched. The CDR3 sequence is CASRRDRELNYGYTF. DNA of the CDR3: TGCGCCAGCAGAAGGGACAGGGAACTTAACTATGGCTACACCTTC.

The J gene is TRBJ1-5, the V gene TRBV15; D gene unclear. Germline CDR1 LNHNV, CDR2 YYDKDF (reference sequence). Between the trimmed V and J ends, which lost 1 base and 6 bases, there was a span of 7 bases. The CDR3 is made up of 13 amino acids. The CDR3 DNA sequence: TGTGCCACCAGCAGAGGAGGAATTCAGCCCCAGCATTTT. Amino acids: CATSRGGIQPQHF.

The chain has TRBV4-3 and TRBJ2-1; D gene ambiguous. V was pared by 1 base and J by 5 bases, with 12 bases between. CDR1 is LGHNA and CDR2 is YSLEER in the germline V gene. The CDR3 covers 15 residues. CDR3: CASSQGVSRDNEQFF. DNA for the CDR3: TGCGCCAGCAGCCAAGGAGTATCTCGGGACAATGAGCAGTTCTTC.

This clone has more than one count but fewer than ten. V usage is TRBV20-1 and J usage is TRBJ2-7; the match to TRBD2 covers 9 bases. Germline CDR1 and CDR2: DFQATT and SNEGSKA (reference sequence). Unmatched junction bases numbered 6, after V lost 3 bases and J lost 6 bases. This CDR3 is 13 amino acids long. The CDR3 nucleotides read TGCAGTGCTAGTCGGCGGGAGGGCCCCGAGCAGTACTTC. This encodes CSASRREGPEQYF.

The V and J genes are TRBV19 and TRBJ1-4; TRBD1 aligns across 7 bases. The V gene end was trimmed by 5 bases and the J gene end by 6 bases; junction bases not matched to a gene: 6. Per the germline V gene, CDR1 is LNHDA and CDR2 is SQIVND (reference sequence). This CDR3 has 14 residues. The CDR3 here is CASSVQGYDEKLFF. The CDR3 coding sequence is TGTGCCAGTAGTGTACAGGGGTACGATGAAAAACTGTTTTTT. The complete variable domain, with remaining parts taken from reference TRBV19 and TRBJ1-4, reads DGGITQSPKYLFRKEGQNVTLSCEQNLNHDAMYWYRQDPGQGLRLIYYSQIVNDFQKGDIAEGYSVSREKKESFPLTVTSAQKNPTAFYLCASSVQGYDEKLFFGSGTQLSVL.